This T cell receptor beta chain was identified in a study of shared clonotypes between healthy human individuals. V was clipped by 5 bases and J by 4 bases, with 9 bases between them. The germline V gene encodes CDR1 SGDLS and CDR2 YYNGEE. The CDR3 consists of 13 residues. Profiled with immunoSEQ multiplex PCR; TCRdb holds only in-frame clones, not every one. The table lists approximately 1.5 million clones, around 98% of them singletons. The origin of this receptor is a young man in good health. The chain combines TRBV9 with TRBJ2-2; D perhaps matches TRBD1 (5 bases). Sequenced sample: naive CD4+ T cells sorted from blood. Subset noted: CD45RA+ positively selected. The CDR3 protein is CASSTGFTGELFF. For the CDR3, the DNA is TGTGCCAGCAGTACAGGTTTCACCGGGGAGCTGTTTTTT.